The 10 T cell receptor beta chains in this list originate from one sample, sequenced in a study of human T cells and chemical hapten exposure. TCRdb itself ran the RACE reads through MiXCR, one entry per CDR3 protein. Of about 340,000 distinct CDR3 sequences listed, around 7% are singletons. Documented time point: patch test 1, 2 weeks after DPC sensitization. Described treatment: therapeutic diphenylcyclopropenone sensitization with weekly scalp DPC. The sample consisted of whole blood, taken in connection with sensitization to the hapten diphenylcyclopropenone (DPC). The receptors were gathered from a woman between 18 and 29 years old with alopecia areata. Some clones in this sample may be carry-over from other donors' samples.

The count of this clonotype is one. DNA of the CDR3: TGCGCCAGCAGCCGCCAAATTGACAGGGTTTACTCACCCCTCCACTTT. Translation gives CASSRQIDRVYSPLHF. The rearrangement links TRBV4-1 to TRBJ1-6, with 7 positions matching TRBD1. The CDR3 totals 16 residues. Germline V gene data show CDR1 as MGHRA and CDR2 as YSYEKL. The trim removed 4 bases at V and 10 bases at J, leaving 13 bases unmatched.

The chain has TRBV24-1 and TRBJ1-5; TRBD1 aligns across 9 bases. The CDR3 runs 16 residues. Unmatched junction bases numbered 7, after V lost 3 bases and J lost 5 bases. Looked up from germline, CDR1 is KGHDR and CDR2 is SFDVKD. The DNA for the CDR3 is TGTGCCACCAGTGATCCGACAGGGGGGGGAGATCAGCCCCAGCATTTT. Translated, it gives CATSDPTGGGDQPQHF.

This clonotype was picked up many times. This chain connects TRBV2 to TRBJ2-6; no definite D call. The germline CDR1 and CDR2 sequences are SNHLY and FYNNEI. This CDR3 has 18 residues. The V end was cut by 5 bases, the J end by 3 bases, with 20 bases between. CDR3 sequence (DNA): TGTGCCAGCAGTCCTCGCCCCTACCTCACGGATGGGGCCAACGTCCTGACTTTC. Residues: CASSPRPYLTDGANVLTF.

The genes are TRBV24-1 and TRBJ2-3, with 10 bases lining up with TRBD1. The CDR3 consists of 15 residues. Germline CDR1 and CDR2: KGHDR and SFDVKD. The V segment lost 5 bases and the J segment 5 bases; nucleotides outside the gene matches: 6. CDR3 in amino acids: CATSAGQGLGDTQYF. CDR3 bases: TGTGCCACCAGTGCGGGACAGGGGTTAGGAGATACGCAGTATTTT.

The chain carries TRBV10-3 and TRBJ1-5; weak D call: TRBD1 (6 bases). Trimming removed 6 bases at V and 4 bases at J, with 10 bases between. The V gene's germline CDR1 is ENHRY and CDR2 SYGVKD. The CDR3 length is 13 residues. The CDR3 sequence: CAISGQTNQPQHF. The CDR3 DNA reads TGTGCCATCAGCGGACAGACAAATCAGCCCCAGCATTTT.

This clonotype was seen at least ten times. This chain links TRBV6-4 with TRBJ2-3; tentative D call: TRBD2 (6 bases). The CDR3 runs 14 residues. Germline values: CDR1 MRHNA, CDR2 SNTAGT. Trimming stripped 6 bases from V and 1 base from J, with 11 bases between. DNA for the CDR3: TGTGCCAGCAGCACTAGCCCAGGCACAGATACGCAGTATTTT. It translates to CASSTSPGTDTQYF.

The genes are TRBV7-8 and TRBJ1-1; D is unresolved. Germline assignment: CDR1 SGHVS and CDR2 FQNEAQ. The V end was cut by 5 bases, the J end by 5 bases, with 21 bases between. The CDR3 consists of 16 residues. The CDR3 coding sequence is TGTGCCAGCAGCCTTACAGACGGCCCCTGGGAAACTGAAGCTTTCTTT. This codes for CASSLTDGPWETEAFF.

The rearrangement links TRBV7-2 to TRBJ2-1; D may be TRBD2 (6 bases). CDR1 and CDR2 from the germline V gene are SGHTA and FQGNSA. The V gene lost 2 bases and the J gene lost 3 bases, with 23 bases spanning the gap. This CDR3 has 19 amino acids. The CDR3: CASSLLAGWRGYNYNEQFF. In DNA, the CDR3 is TGTGCCAGCAGCTTATTGGCCGGTTGGCGGGGCTACAACTACAATGAGCAGTTCTTC.

V is TRBV6-5 and J is TRBJ2-6, with TRBD1 as a possible D gene (6 bases). The CDR3 is made up of 19 amino acids. Germline V gene lookup returns CDR1 MNHEY and CDR2 SVGAGI. Between the trimmed V and J ends, which lost 6 bases and 0 bases, there was a span of 21 bases. Written as DNA, the CDR3 is TGTGCCAGCAGATACCCGGACAGAGGGGAGAGCTCTGGGGCCAACGTCCTGACTTTC. Translation gives CASRYPDRGESSGANVLTF.

In this sample, this clonotype turned up a few times. The J gene is TRBJ1-5, the V gene TRBV5-1, with 7 positions matching TRBD1. Germline CDR1 and CDR2: SGHRS and YFSETQ. The trim removed 4 bases at V and 2 bases at J, leaving 6 bases unmatched. The CDR3 loop spans 15 amino acids. This CDR3 is CASSVTGVGNQPQHF. CDR3 nucleotides: TGCGCCAGCAGCGTTACAGGGGTCGGCAATCAGCCCCAGCATTTT.